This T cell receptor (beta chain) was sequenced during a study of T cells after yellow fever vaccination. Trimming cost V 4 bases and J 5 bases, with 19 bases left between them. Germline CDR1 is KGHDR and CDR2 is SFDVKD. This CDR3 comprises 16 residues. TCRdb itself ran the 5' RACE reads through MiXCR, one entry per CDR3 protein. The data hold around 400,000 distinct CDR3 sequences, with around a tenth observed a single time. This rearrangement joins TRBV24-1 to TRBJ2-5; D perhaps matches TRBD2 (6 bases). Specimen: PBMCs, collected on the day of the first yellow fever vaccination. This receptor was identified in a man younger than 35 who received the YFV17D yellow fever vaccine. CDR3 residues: CATSDGSRLEGETQYF. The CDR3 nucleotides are TGTGCCACCAGTGACGGGAGTAGACTAGAAGGGGAGACCCAGTACTTC.